This record concerns one T cell receptor beta chain sequence. This sample was taken from a study of shared clonotypes between healthy human individuals. At the level of the study: Researchers assigned three CD4 naive, three CD4 memory, two CD8 naive and one CD8 memory plate to each donor.

Germline V gene sequence: CDR1 SGHRS, CDR2 YFSETQ. The V gene lost 3 bases and the J gene lost 2 bases, with 14 bases spanning the gap. The CDR3 is 15 residues long. Produced via immunoSEQ multiplex PCR; TCRdb's table is partial and in-frame only. The data contain a few million clones, around 94% of them singletons. The chain uses TRBV5-1 and TRBJ2-5, with a possible D match to TRBD2 (5 bases). Input material: naive CD4+ T cells sorted from blood. Subset here: CD45RA+ positively selected. This clonotype was sampled from a man aged 18 to 30 in good health. CDR3 coding DNA: TGCGCCAGCAGCTCGGAGCCACTAGGGCAAGAGACCCAGTACTTC. Translating it yields CASSSEPLGQETQYF.